Shown below are 2 T cell receptor beta chains from a single sample sequenced in a study of regulatory T cells in long-lasting Graves disease. As to time point: newly diagnosed GD, antithyroid drugs for less than 3 months. Extracted PBMC RNA gave rise to the TCR library. Sequencing libraries for TCR beta were prepared with iRepertoire HTBI primers and Arm-PCR of CDR3 regions. TCRdb passed the multiplex PCR reads through MiXCR, listing each CDR3 protein once. The sample records approximately 470,000 distinct CDR3 sequences, 15% to 20% being singletons. The same data also contributed to another study, on T cells in Graves' hyperthyroidism and ophthalmopathy.

The source material was peripheral blood mononuclear cells (PBMCs), sampled at new diagnosis, from a patient treated with antithyroid drugs. The receptors originated from a man aged 40-49 years with Graves disease.

This clonotype appeared many times. The V gene is TRBV20-1, the J gene TRBJ2-3; a possible D gene is TRBD2 (5 bases). Trimming shortened V by 0 bases and J by 1 base, and 14 bases separated the two germline ends. The CDR3 totals 16 residues. The V gene's germline CDR1 is DFQATT and CDR2 SNEGSKA (reference sequence). The CDR3 DNA sequence: TGCAGTGCTAGAGAGCCGATAGCGACACGCACAGATACGCAGTATTTT. As protein: CSAREPIATRTDTQYF.

The sample holds many counts of this clonotype. The chain recombines TRBV28 with TRBJ2-1; D is ambiguous. The CDR3 sequence is 15 residues long. Germline lookup yields CDR1 MDHEN and CDR2 SYDVKM. V lost 2 bases and J 8 bases, leaving 16 bases between the germline ends. The CDR3 DNA sequence: TGTGCCAGCAGTTTAGGAACCCTAAAGGGCCATGAGCAGTTCTTC. Protein product: CASSLGTLKGHEQFF.